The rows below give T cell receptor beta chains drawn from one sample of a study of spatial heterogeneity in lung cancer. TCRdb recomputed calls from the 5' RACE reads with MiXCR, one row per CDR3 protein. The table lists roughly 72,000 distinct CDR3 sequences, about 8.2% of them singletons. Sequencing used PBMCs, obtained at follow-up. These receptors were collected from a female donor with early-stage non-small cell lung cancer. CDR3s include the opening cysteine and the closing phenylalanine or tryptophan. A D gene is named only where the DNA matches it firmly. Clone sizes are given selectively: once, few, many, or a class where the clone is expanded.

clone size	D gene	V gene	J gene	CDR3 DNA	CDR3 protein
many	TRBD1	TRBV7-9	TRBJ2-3	TGTGCCAGCAGCTTAGGGGCAGGGGGAGGCACAGATACGCAGTATTTT	CASSLGAGGGTDTQYF
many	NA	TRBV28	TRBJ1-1	TGTGCCAGCAGTGTTACTTACCCCGCTGAAGCTTTCTTT	CASSVTYPAEAFF
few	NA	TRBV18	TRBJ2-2	TGTGCCAGCTCACCACAGAGACCCCAGGACACCGGGGAGCTGTTTTTT	CASSPQRPQDTGELFF
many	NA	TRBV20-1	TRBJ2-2	TGCAGTGCTACACCTTCCCAATCTCGCAAATTAACCGGGGAGCTGTTTTTT	CSATPSQSRKLTGELFF
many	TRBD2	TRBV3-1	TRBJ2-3	TGTGCCAGCAGCCAAGATTGGCTAGCGGGAAGGGATACGCAGTATTTT	CASSQDWLAGRDTQYF
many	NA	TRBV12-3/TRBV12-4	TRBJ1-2	TGTGCCAGCAGCCCAGCGGCCAAAGGCTACACCTTC	CASSPAAKGYTF
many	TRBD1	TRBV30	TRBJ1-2	TGTGCCTGGAGTGGGACAGGGAGGTATGGCTACACCTTC	CAWSGTGRYGYTF
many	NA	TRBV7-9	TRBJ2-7	TGTGCCAGCAGCTTAGCACGATACGAGCAGTACTTC	CASSLARYEQYF
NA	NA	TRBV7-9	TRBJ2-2	TGTGCCAGATTGAAGAAGGGCACCGGGGAGCTGTTTTTT	CARLKKGTGELFF
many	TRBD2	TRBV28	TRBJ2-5	TGTGCCAGCAGTTTAGGTGGGAGGGCCCAGGAGACCCAGTACTTC	CASSLGGRAQETQYF
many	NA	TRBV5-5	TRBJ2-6	TGTGCCAGCAGCTGGAACTCTGGGGCCAACGTCCTGACTTTC	CASSWNSGANVLTF
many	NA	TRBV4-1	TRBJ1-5	TGCGCCAGCAGCTTTTTTTATAGCAATCAGCCCCAGCATTTT	CASSFFYSNQPQHF
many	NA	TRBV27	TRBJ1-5	TGTGCCAGCAGTTTAGGGGGTCAGCCCCAGCATTTT	CASSLGGQPQHF
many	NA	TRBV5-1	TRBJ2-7	TGCGCCAGCAGCGTCCAGGCGGAGTCCGAGCAGTACTTC	CASSVQAESEQYF
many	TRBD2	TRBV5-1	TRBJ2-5	TGCGCCAGCCGGACTAGCCCCATCCAAGAGACCCAGTACTTC	CASRTSPIQETQYF
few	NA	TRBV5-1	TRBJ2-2	TGCGCCAGCAGCTTGGCACTAGTTGGACGCGGGGAGCTGTTTTTT	CASSLALVGRGELFF
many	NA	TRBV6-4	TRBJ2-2	TGTGCCAGCAGTGACTCAGCAGGGCAGGGCACCGGGGAGCTGTTTTTT	CASSDSAGQGTGELFF
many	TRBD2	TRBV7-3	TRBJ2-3	TGTGCCAGCAGCCTCATGCCTAGCGGGAGAGTTTCAGATACGCAGTATTTT	CASSLMPSGRVSDTQYF
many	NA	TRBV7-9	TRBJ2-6	TGTGCCAGCAGCTACCAGGCTTACTCTGGGGCCAACGTCCTGACTTTC	CASSYQAYSGANVLTF
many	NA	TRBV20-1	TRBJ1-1	TGCAGTGCGCGCTTCCCCTCGGGAGGTTCGGGGGGGGCCACTGAAGCTTTCTTT	CSARFPSGGSGGATEAFF
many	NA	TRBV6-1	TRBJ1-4	TGTGCCAGCAGTGAAGATGGGGTCAGAAAACTGTTTTTT	CASSEDGVRKLFF
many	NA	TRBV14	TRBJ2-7	TGTGCCAGCAGCCAAGATATCGGCGAGCAGTACTTC	CASSQDIGEQYF
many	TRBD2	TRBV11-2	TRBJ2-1	TGTGCCAGCAGCATTCTCACTAGCGGCGAGTTCTTC	CASSILTSGEFF
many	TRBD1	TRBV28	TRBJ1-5	TGTGCCAGCAGTGCGGACAGGGCGGGCAATCAGCCCCAGCATTTT	CASSADRAGNQPQHF
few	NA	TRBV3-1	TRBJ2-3	TGTGCCAGCAGTCCTAGCGGCACAGATACGCAGTATTTT	CASSPSGTDTQYF
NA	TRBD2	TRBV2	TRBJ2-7	TGTGCCAGCACGGCCGGGACTAATGTCTACGAGCAGTACTTC	CASTAGTNVYEQYF
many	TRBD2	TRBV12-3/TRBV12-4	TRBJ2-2	TGTGCCAGCAGTCCAAGGACTAGCTACACCGGGGAGCTGTTTTTT	CASSPRTSYTGELFF
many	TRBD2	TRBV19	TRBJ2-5	TGTGCCAGTAGTTCTGGACTAGCGAAAGATGTTGAGACCCAGTACTTC	CASSSGLAKDVETQYF
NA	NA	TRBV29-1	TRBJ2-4	TGCAGCGCCCGGACCATTCAGTACTTC	CSARTIQYF
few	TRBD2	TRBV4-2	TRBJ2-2	TGTGCCAGCAGCCAAGGAGCGGGAGGACTAACCGGCGGGGAGCTGTTTTTT	CASSQGAGGLTGGELFF
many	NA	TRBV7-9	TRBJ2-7	TGTGCCAGCAGCTTAGAGAACAGGTTCGACGAGCAGTACTTC	CASSLENRFDEQYF
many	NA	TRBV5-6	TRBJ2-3	TGTGCCAGCAGCTACCACAGGGAGCCCACAGATACGCAGTATTTT	CASSYHREPTDTQYF
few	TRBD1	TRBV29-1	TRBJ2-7	TGCAGCGTCTTGGGGCCTACAGGGGCCCGGAGCGAGCAGTACTTC	CSVLGPTGARSEQYF
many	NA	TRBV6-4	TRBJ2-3	TGTGCCAGCAGTTCCTTGGTCACAGATACGCAGTATTTT	CASSSLVTDTQYF
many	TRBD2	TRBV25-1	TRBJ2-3	TGTGCCAGCAGTAAGAAGCGGGAGGGACCAGATACGCAGTATTTT	CASSKKREGPDTQYF
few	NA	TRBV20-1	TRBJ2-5	TGCAGTGCTATGGTCCCTCAAGAGACCCAGTACTTC	CSAMVPQETQYF
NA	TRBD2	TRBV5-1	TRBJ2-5	TGCGCCAGCAGCCAAGCCTCAGGAGCGGGGTTACAAGAGACCCAGTACTTC	CASSQASGAGLQETQYF
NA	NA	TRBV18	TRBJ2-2	TGTGCCAGCTCACCACAGAGGATTTCCACCGGGGAGCTGTTTTTT	CASSPQRISTGELFF
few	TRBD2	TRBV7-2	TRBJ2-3	TGTGCCAGCAGCCCCCAGACTAGCGGGAGCCGCACAGATACGCAGTATTTT	CASSPQTSGSRTDTQYF
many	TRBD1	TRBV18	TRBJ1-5	TGTGCCAGCTCTCGCAGTCAGGGGGGGGATCAGCCCCAGCATTTT	CASSRSQGGDQPQHF